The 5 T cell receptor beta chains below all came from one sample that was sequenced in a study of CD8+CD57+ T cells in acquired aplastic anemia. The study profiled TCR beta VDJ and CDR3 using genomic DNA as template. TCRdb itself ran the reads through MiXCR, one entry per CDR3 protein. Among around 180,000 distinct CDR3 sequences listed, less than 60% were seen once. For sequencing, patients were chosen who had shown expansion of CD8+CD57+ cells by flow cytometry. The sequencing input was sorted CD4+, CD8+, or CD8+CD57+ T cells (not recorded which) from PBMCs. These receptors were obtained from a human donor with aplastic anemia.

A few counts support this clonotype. DNA for the CDR3: TGTGCCAGCATGGTTGAGTCAGGTTTGGCTTCACCCCTCCACTTT. Its translation: CASMVESGLASPLHF. The chain has TRBV2 and TRBJ1-6; D gene unclear. Per germline, CDR1 SNHLY and CDR2 FYNNEI. V was shortened by 7 bases and J by 9 bases, with 19 bases between the two germline ends. This CDR3 is built from 15 residues.

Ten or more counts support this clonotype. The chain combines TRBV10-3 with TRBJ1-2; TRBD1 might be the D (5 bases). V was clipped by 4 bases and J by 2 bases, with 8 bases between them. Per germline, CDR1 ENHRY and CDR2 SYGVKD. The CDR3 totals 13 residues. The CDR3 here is CAISGDGNYGYTF. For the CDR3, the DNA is TGTGCCATCAGTGGGGACGGAAACTATGGCTACACCTTC.

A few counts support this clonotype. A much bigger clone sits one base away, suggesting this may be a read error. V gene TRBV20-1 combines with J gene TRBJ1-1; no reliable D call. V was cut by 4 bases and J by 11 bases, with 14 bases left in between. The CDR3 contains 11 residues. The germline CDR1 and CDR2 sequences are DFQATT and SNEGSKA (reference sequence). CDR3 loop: CSATQESGAFF. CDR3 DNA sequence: TGCAGTGCTACCCAGGAATCGGGTGCTTTCTTT.

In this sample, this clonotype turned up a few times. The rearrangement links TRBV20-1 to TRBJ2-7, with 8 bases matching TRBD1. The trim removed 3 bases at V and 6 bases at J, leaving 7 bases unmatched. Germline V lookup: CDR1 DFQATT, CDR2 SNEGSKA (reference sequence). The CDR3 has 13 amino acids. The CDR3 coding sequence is TGCAGTGCTAGCCTTTCAGGGGGCCGCGAGCAGTACTTC. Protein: CSASLSGGREQYF.

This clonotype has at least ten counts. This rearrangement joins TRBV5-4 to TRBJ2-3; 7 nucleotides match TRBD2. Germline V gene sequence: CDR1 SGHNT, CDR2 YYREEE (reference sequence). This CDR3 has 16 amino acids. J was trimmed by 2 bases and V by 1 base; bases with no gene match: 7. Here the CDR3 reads CASSLISGTNTDTQYF. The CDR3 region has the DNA TGTGCCAGCAGCTTGATAAGCGGGACTAACACAGATACGCAGTATTTT.